Sequencing of this T cell receptor beta chain was carried out in a study of high-grade serous ovarian cancer treatment subgroups. In the study overall: Mean per sample: around 13,000 reads, around 7,100 unique TCR beta rearrangements. Study results and caveats: Same-patient tumor repertoires overlapped at about 0.11 to 0.85; different patients barely overlapped. CDR1 and CDR2 were left unanalyzed; analyses focused on CDR3.

The CDR3 extends over 13 amino acids. Trimming took off 6 bases at V and 0 bases at J, with 5 bases between the two ends. Germline CDR1 reads MNHEY; CDR2 reads SVGAGI. About this clone itself: The antigen is unknown.

Sequencing was performed with immunoSEQ multiplex PCR; in TCRdb, only in-frame clones are kept and a portion is missing. The table has 4,500 or so clones, more than 65% seen once. Tumor samples were obtained before definitive surgery or chemotherapy. The sequence was collected from a human donor with high-grade serous ovarian cancer. The sequenced material came from tumor tissue. The chain is built from TRBV6-5 and TRBJ1-4; D remains unclear. CDR3 nucleotide sequence: TGTGCCAGCAGGGGGACAACTAATGAAAAACTGTTTTTT. It codes for CASRGTTNEKLFF.